The 24 T cell receptor beta chains in this list originate from one sample, sequenced in a study of CD8 T cells in Susac syndrome. An input of roughly 0.45 to 1 ug of RNA was subjected to reverse transcription using random hexamers. TCRdb re-called the immunoSEQ multiplex PCR reads with MiXCR, one entry per CDR3 protein. Of about 120,000 distinct CDR3 sequences listed, 90% to 95% are singletons. Sequencing was done on a sample of CD8+ T cells from PBMCs. These receptor sequences come from a human donor with Susac syndrome.

The rearrangement uses TRBV5-6 and TRBJ2-7; a weak D match, TRBD1 (5 bases). Deletions cut 4 bases from V and 5 bases from J, with 25 bases between. The CDR3 spans 17 residues. The germline CDR1 and CDR2 sequences are SGHDT and YYEEEE. CDR3 bases: TGTGCCAGCAGCCACCAAGGGCAGGGTAACTGGTTGAACGAGCAGTACTTC. It specifies CASSHQGQGNWLNEQYF.

This chain joins TRBV12-3 or TRBV12-4 and TRBJ1-5; 12 bases match TRBD1. V shed 6 bases and J 6 bases; nucleotides not matched to a gene: 6. The CDR3 sequence is 15 residues long. The CDR3: CASSPGTGGFQPQHF. The CDR3 coding sequence is TGTGCCAGCAGCCCCGGGACAGGGGGCTTTCAGCCCCAGCATTTT.

Only one count was recorded for this clonotype. The genes are TRBV12-3 or TRBV12-4 and TRBJ2-3; 8 positions agree with TRBD2. Losses at the gene ends were 1 base for V and 2 bases for J; bases not matched to a gene: 11. This CDR3 comprises 18 residues. CDR3 protein: CASSLVPLAGSLTDTQYF. CDR3 nucleotides: TGTGCCAGCAGTTTAGTGCCCTTAGCGGGATCCCTCACAGATACGCAGTATTTT.

This chain connects TRBV9 to TRBJ2-2; unclear D gene. Trimming left V 0 bases short and J 1 base short, with 10 bases between. The CDR3 sequence is 16 residues long. Germline V gives CDR1 SGDLS, CDR2 YYNGEE. CDR3 protein: CASSVEGIGNTGELFF. The CDR3 nucleotides are TGTGCCAGCAGCGTAGAGGGTATTGGGAACACCGGGGAGCTGTTTTTT.

The chain recombines TRBV11-2 with TRBJ1-1; a weak D match, TRBD1 (6 bases). This CDR3 has 14 amino acids. CDR1 is SGHAT, CDR2 FQNNGV, per germline. Trimming took off 5 bases at V and 6 bases at J, with 16 bases between the two ends. In DNA form, the CDR3 reads TGTGCCAGCAGCCCTTGGACAGATGGTTCTGAAGCTTTCTTT. Residues: CASSPWTDGSEAFF.

The chain combines TRBV7-9 with TRBJ1-1, with D uncertain. Germline V gives CDR1 SEHNR, CDR2 FQNEAQ (reference sequence). This CDR3 region has 11 residues. Trimming cost V 5 bases and J 3 bases, with 4 bases left between them. This chain's CDR3 is CASSRYTEAFF. The CDR3 region has the DNA TGTGCCAGCAGCCGGTACACTGAAGCTTTCTTT.

This chain links TRBV12-3 or TRBV12-4 with TRBJ2-7; D is perhaps TRBD1 (5 bases). Trimming stripped 5 bases from V and 0 bases from J, with 8 bases between. The CDR3 has 13 amino acids. In DNA, the CDR3 is TGTGCCAGCAGTAGGACACTCTCCTACGAGCAGTACTTC. This encodes CASSRTLSYEQYF.

This rearrangement joins TRBV27 to TRBJ2-7, with D possibly TRBD2 on 5 matching bases. The CDR3 is 13 amino acids. Germline assignment: CDR1 MNHEY and CDR2 SMNVEV (reference sequence). The V and J ends lost 5 bases and 2 bases respectively, with 10 bases between them. The CDR3, as DNA: TGTGCCAGCAGTGGACCCGGGGCCTACGAGCAGTACTTC. As protein: CASSGPGAYEQYF.

This clonotype was observed once. This chain links TRBV7-9 with TRBJ2-7; the D gene is possibly TRBD1 (6 bases). The CDR3 extends over 14 amino acids. V was pared by 5 bases and J by 2 bases, with 13 bases between. Germline-derived CDR1 and CDR2 are SEHNR and FQNEAQ (reference sequence). In nucleotides, the CDR3 is TGTGCCAGCAGCCGCACAGGGTCCACCTACGAGCAGTACTTC. Protein product: CASSRTGSTYEQYF.

The genes are TRBV4-3 and TRBJ2-5; D may be TRBD2 (5 bases). The CDR3 consists of 14 residues. Trimming pared 0 bases from V and 4 bases from J, leaving 9 bases between. The germline V gene encodes CDR1 LGHNA and CDR2 YSLEER. The CDR3 nucleotides read TGCGCCAGCAGCCAAGATCAACGGGGAGAGACCCAGTACTTC. As protein: CASSQDQRGETQYF.

The chain couples TRBV29-1 to TRBJ2-7; D perhaps matches TRBD1 (6 bases). From germline, CDR1 is SQVTM and CDR2 ANQGSEA. V was shortened by 4 bases and J by 2 bases, with 9 bases between the two germline ends. CDR3 length: 12 residues. CDR3: CSVGWTAYEQYF. Here the CDR3 DNA reads TGCAGCGTTGGCTGGACAGCCTACGAGCAGTACTTC.

The CDR3 spells CASRPGQGSYNEQFF. For the CDR3, the DNA is TGTGCCAGCAGACCTGGACAGGGGTCCTACAATGAGCAGTTCTTC. This chain joins TRBV12-3 or TRBV12-4 and TRBJ2-1; 9 nucleotides match TRBD1. The junction had 4 bases not matched to a gene; V was cut back by 6 bases and J by 1 base. The CDR3 is 15 amino acids.

The chain carries TRBV7-9 and TRBJ2-1, with TRBD2 as a possible D gene (6 bases). The CDR3 is 16 amino acids. The V end was cut by 5 bases, the J end by 4 bases, with 18 bases between. The germline gives CDR1 SEHNR, CDR2 FQNEAQ (reference sequence). The CDR3 nucleotides read TGTGCCAGCAGCGCGGAGGGAAGTCATCCTTACAATGAGCAGTTCTTC. Its translation: CASSAEGSHPYNEQFF.

This rearrangement joins TRBV15 to TRBJ2-3, with TRBD2 as a possible D gene (5 bases). This CDR3 spans 14 amino acids. V lost 4 bases and J lost 0, with 8 bases in between. The germline V gene has CDR1 LNHNV and CDR2 YYDKDF (reference sequence). The CDR3 coding sequence is TGTGCCACCAGCATAGCGACCAGCACAGATACGCAGTATTTT. Its protein product is CATSIATSTDTQYF.

This clonotype showed up just once. V is TRBV4-1 and J is TRBJ2-1; D ambiguous. The CDR3 totals 16 residues. The germline V gene encodes CDR1 MGHRA and CDR2 YSYEKL. V was trimmed by 0 bases and J by 0 bases, leaving 9 bases between them. The CDR3 DNA is TGCGCCAGCAGCCAAGATTCCCAGAGCTCCTACAATGAGCAGTTCTTC. This sequence encodes CASSQDSQSSYNEQFF.

The chain couples TRBV6-5 to TRBJ1-6, with 8 nucleotides matching TRBD1. J gave up 10 bases and V 6 bases, and 2 bases lay outside the gene matches. Germline loops: CDR1 MNHEY, CDR2 SVGAGI. The CDR3 extends over 12 amino acids. DNA for the CDR3: TGTGCCAGCAGGACAGGGGCGTCACCCCTCCACTTT. The encoded protein is CASRTGASPLHF.

The rearrangement links TRBV6-5 to TRBJ1-1, with a possible D match to TRBD1 (6 bases). The CDR3 length is 12 residues. Trimming cost V 11 bases and J 2 bases, with 12 bases left between them. In germline, CDR1 is MNHEY, CDR2 SVGAGI. The CDR3 coding sequence is TGTGCCGCGGGGGGGGGCAACACTGAAGCTTTCTTT. Its protein product is CAAGGGNTEAFF.

The chain recombines TRBV5-6 with TRBJ1-2, with a tentative D call TRBD1 (6 bases). Deletions cut 0 bases from V and 4 bases from J, with 7 bases between. Germline lookup yields CDR1 SGHDT and CDR2 YYEEEE. The CDR3 runs 13 residues. The CDR3 sequence: CASSLGGAYGYTF. Written as DNA, the CDR3 is TGTGCCAGCAGCTTGGGGGGGGCCTATGGCTACACCTTC.

The chain is built from TRBV13 and TRBJ1-3; the D is unclear. The CDR3 is 13 residues long. The germline V and J ends were trimmed by 4 bases and 6 bases, with 10 bases remaining between them. The germline V gene encodes CDR1 PRHDT and CDR2 FYEKMQ (reference sequence). The CDR3 loop reads CASSSNGENTIYF. CDR3 in DNA: TGTGCCAGCAGCTCCAATGGGGAAAACACCATATATTTT.

The V gene is TRBV29-1, the J gene TRBJ2-5; the D is unclear. The CDR3 runs 14 residues. Trimming took 2 bases from V and 5 from J, leaving 15 bases between them. Germline V gives CDR1 SQVTM, CDR2 ANQGSEA. Here the CDR3 DNA reads TGCAGCGTTGAACAAAGTGCCACCTGGGAGACCCAGTACTTC. Translated, it gives CSVEQSATWETQYF.

The V and J genes are TRBV20-1 and TRBJ2-2, with D possibly TRBD1 on 5 matching bases. Germline loops: CDR1 DFQATT, CDR2 SNEGSKA (reference sequence). V lost 0 bases to trimming and J lost 3 bases, with 17 bases between them. There are 17 residues in the CDR3. This CDR3 reads CSARDGAERGDTGELFF. CDR3 nucleotides: TGCAGTGCTAGAGATGGGGCCGAGAGAGGCGACACCGGGGAGCTGTTTTTT.

The gene calls are TRBV3-1 and TRBJ2-5, with D perhaps matching TRBD2 (5 bases). Trimming shortened V by 4 bases and J by 3 bases, and 12 bases separated the two germline ends. In germline, CDR1 is LGHDT, CDR2 YNNKEL (reference sequence). This CDR3 spans 14 amino acids. CDR3 loop: CASSPRAAKETQYF. For the CDR3, the DNA is TGTGCCAGCAGCCCGCGGGCAGCCAAAGAGACCCAGTACTTC.

J is TRBJ2-5 and V is TRBV9; D uncertain. CDR1 SGDLS and CDR2 YYNGEE come from the germline V gene. This CDR3 contains 14 residues. With 3 bases removed from V and 4 bases from J, the gap between germline ends came to 13 bases. CDR3 bases: TGTGCCAGCAGCGACTCGACGGGCCGAGAGACCCAGTACTTC. Translating gives CASSDSTGRETQYF.

V gene TRBV20-1 combines with J gene TRBJ2-7, with 11 positions matching TRBD2. Trimming removed 0 bases from V and 2 bases from J; junction bases left unmatched: 0. The CDR3 is 14 residues long. Germline V gene lookup returns CDR1 DFQATT and CDR2 SNEGSKA (reference sequence). The CDR3 here is CSARELAGAYEQYF. CDR3 nucleotides: TGCAGTGCTAGAGAACTAGCGGGAGCCTACGAGCAGTACTTC.